Below, 25 T cell receptor beta chains from the same sample are listed, as sequenced in a study of untreated major depressive disorder. Sequenced by immunoSEQ multiplex PCR; TCRdb stores in-frame clones only, minus some. The sample includes tens of thousands of clones, 80% to 95% of them seen just once. Sample: CD4+ T cells from PBMCs. The receptors here all came from a man younger than 45 in good health.

J is TRBJ2-1 and V is TRBV5-6; either TRBD1 or TRBD2 may fit D (5 bases each). Per the germline V gene, CDR1 is SGHDT and CDR2 is YYEEEE. The CDR3 is made up of 16 amino acids. V was pared by 0 bases and J by 0 bases, with 10 bases between. The DNA for the CDR3 is TGTGCCAGCAGCTTGGCGGGACGGAGCTCCTACAATGAGCAGTTCTTC. Its protein is CASSLAGRSSYNEQFF.

The rearrangement uses TRBV6-1 and TRBJ1-5; no firm D call. Germline V gene data show CDR1 as MNHNS and CDR2 as SASEGT. V lost 5 bases and J lost 5, with 10 bases in between. CDR3 length equals 13 residues. Written as DNA, the CDR3 is TGTGCCAGCAGTATGGGCTTTGATCAGCCCCAGCATTTT. Amino acids: CASSMGFDQPQHF.

The chain has TRBV25-1 and TRBJ1-2; D is uncertain. This CDR3 spans 13 amino acids. V was pared by 8 bases and J by 0 bases, with 10 bases between. CDR1 is MGHDK and CDR2 is SYGVNS in the germline V gene. The chain's CDR3 is CASLGLANYGYTF. The CDR3 nucleotides are TGTGCCAGCCTTGGGCTAGCTAACTATGGCTACACCTTC.

The V gene is TRBV5-4, the J gene TRBJ2-7, with 14 bases aligning to TRBD2. The germline CDR1 and CDR2 sequences are SGHNT and YYREEE (reference sequence). This CDR3 is 19 amino acids long. J lost 3 bases, V lost 4 bases, and 15 bases had no gene match. CDR3 region: CASSRGSPGTSGRSYEQYF. The CDR3 nucleotides read TGTGCCAGCAGCCGTGGTTCACCCGGGACTAGCGGGAGAAGCTACGAGCAGTACTTC.

This clone was observed once. The chain couples TRBV6-6 to TRBJ2-7, with no clear D. Germline CDR1 and CDR2: MNHNY and SVGAGI (reference sequence). This CDR3 contains 12 residues. Trimming removed 6 bases at V and 5 bases at J, with 11 bases between. CDR3 nucleotides: TGTGCCAGCAGCCAGGCGCTGGACGAGCAGTACTTC. This codes for CASSQALDEQYF.

The chain recombines TRBV7-9 with TRBJ2-5, with D hard to call. The CDR3 totals 12 residues. The germline CDR1 and CDR2 sequences are SEHNR and FQNEAQ (reference sequence). Trimming took 5 bases from V and 2 from J, leaving 6 bases between them. As DNA, the CDR3 is TGTGCCAGCAGCCCCTATCAAGAGACCCAGTACTTC. Its translation: CASSPYQETQYF. The full variable domain, with the rest looked up from reference TRBV7-9 and TRBJ2-5, is DTGVSQNPRHKITKRGQNVTFRCDPISEHNRLYWYRQTLGQGPEFLTYFQNEAQLEKSRLLSDRFSAERPKGSFSTLEIQRTEQGDSAMYLCASSPYQETQYFGPGTRLLVL.

Here the CDR3 DNA reads TGCGCCAGCAGCTCGGGGGACAGACTCACAGATACGCAGTATTTT. It codes for CASSSGDRLTDTQYF. The rearrangement uses TRBV5-1 and TRBJ2-3, with D maybe TRBD1 (7 bases). V lost 3 bases, J lost 2 bases, and 13 bases lay in between. The CDR3 totals 15 residues. Germline lookup yields CDR1 SGHRS and CDR2 YFSETQ.

The genes are TRBV27 and TRBJ1-5; D unresolved. This CDR3 has 12 residues. V was pared by 3 bases and J by 6 bases, with 6 bases between. Germline CDR1 reads MNHEY; CDR2 reads SMNVEV (reference sequence). CDR3 region: CASSFRSQPQHF. In DNA form, the CDR3 reads TGTGCCAGCAGTTTCAGGAGTCAGCCCCAGCATTTT.

The CDR3 bases are TGCAGCGTCGACACTGAAGCTTTCTTT. Encoded protein: CSVDTEAFF. The chain couples TRBV29-1 to TRBJ1-1; D remains ambiguous. CDR3 length: 9 amino acids. V lost 6 bases to trimming and J lost 3 bases, with 2 bases between them. Germline V gene sequence: CDR1 SQVTM, CDR2 ANQGSEA.

The chain is built from TRBV4-3 and TRBJ2-1; D is perhaps TRBD1 (6 bases). Trimming took off 1 base at V and 4 bases at J, with 11 bases between the two ends. Per germline, CDR1 LGHNA and CDR2 YSLEER. The CDR3 contains 15 residues. This CDR3 reads CASSQGVTGYNEQFF. DNA of the CDR3: TGCGCCAGCAGCCAAGGGGTGACAGGATACAATGAGCAGTTCTTC.

The chain uses TRBV18 and TRBJ1-4, with 12 bases fitting TRBD1. The junction had 3 bases not matched to a gene; V was cut back by 5 bases and J by 8 bases. CDR3 length: 14 residues. Germline-derived CDR1 and CDR2 are KGHSH and LQKENI. The CDR3 loop reads CASSSGTGGEKLFF. CDR3 nucleotides: TGTGCCAGCTCATCCGGGACAGGGGGCGAAAAACTGTTTTTT.

The chain joins TRBV9 to TRBJ2-7; 10 bases fit TRBD1. J gave up 6 bases and V 2 bases, and 5 bases lay outside the gene matches. Germline V lookup: CDR1 SGDLS, CDR2 YYNGEE. The CDR3 spans 14 residues. This CDR3 is CASSVYRTGGEQYF. DNA for the CDR3: TGTGCCAGCAGCGTCTACCGGACAGGGGGCGAGCAGTACTTC.

This chain joins TRBV9 and TRBJ2-3, with 7 bases lining up with TRBD1. The CDR3 covers 13 residues. With 2 bases clipped from V and 4 bases from J, the junction kept 1 base outside the gene matches. Germline V gives CDR1 SGDLS, CDR2 YYNGEE. CDR3 sequence: CASSVQGADTQYF. In DNA form, the CDR3 reads TGTGCCAGCAGCGTGCAGGGGGCAGATACGCAGTATTTT.

V and J are TRBV2 and TRBJ2-2, with TRBD2 as a possible D gene (7 bases). Trimming pared 6 bases from V and 3 bases from J, leaving 11 bases between. Germline V CDR1 and CDR2: SNHLY, FYNNEI. CDR3 length: 14 amino acids. DNA for the CDR3: TGTGCCAGCAGAGGAGGGGGGGACACCGGGGAGCTGTTTTTT. This gives the protein CASRGGGDTGELFF.

V gene TRBV30 combines with J gene TRBJ2-5; D remains unclear. Germline lookup yields CDR1 GTSNPN and CDR2 SVGIG (reference sequence). The V end lost 3 bases, the J end lost 4 bases, and 9 bases lay between the germline ends. The CDR3 has 12 amino acids. This CDR3 reads CAWSPVGETQYF. The CDR3 bases are TGTGCCTGGAGCCCCGTGGGAGAGACCCAGTACTTC.

V is TRBV29-1 and J is TRBJ1-3, with D unresolved. The germline V gene encodes CDR1 SQVTM and CDR2 ANQGSEA. This CDR3 is built from 13 residues. CDR3 region: CIATGVGGNTIYF. The CDR3 nucleotides read TGCATCGCCACCGGGGTTGGCGGAAACACCATATATTTT.

The rearrangement uses TRBV5-8 and TRBJ2-7; D might be TRBD1 (6 bases). This CDR3 has 14 amino acids. Deletions cut 0 bases from V and 0 bases from J, with 7 bases between. Germline V CDR1 and CDR2: SGHTS, YDEGEE. The CDR3 DNA sequence: TGTGCCAGCAGCTTGGACAGGGCCTCCTACGAGCAGTACTTC. Its protein is CASSLDRASYEQYF.

This chain connects TRBV13 to TRBJ2-3, with unresolved D. This CDR3 has 13 residues. The V gene's germline CDR1 is PRHDT and CDR2 FYEKMQ (reference sequence). The V end lost 6 bases, the J end lost 0 bases, and 7 bases lay between the germline ends. This CDR3 is CASRTQSTDTQYF. For the CDR3, the DNA is TGTGCCAGCAGGACGCAGAGCACAGATACGCAGTATTTT. Drawing the rest from reference TRBV13 and TRBJ2-3, the complete variable domain is AAGVIQSPRHLIKEKRETATLKCYPIPRHDTVYWYQQGPGQDPQFLISFYEKMQSDKGSIPDRFSAQQFSDYHSELNMSSLELGDSALYFCASRTQSTDTQYFGPGTRLTVL.

This chain uses TRBV29-1 with TRBJ1-4; 8 bases are a match to TRBD1. The J segment lost 7 bases and the V segment lost 2 bases, leaving 6 bases of the junction unmatched. This CDR3 comprises 14 residues. The V gene's germline CDR1 is SQVTM and CDR2 ANQGSEA. CDR3 sequence: CSVERQGASEKLFF. Here the CDR3 DNA reads TGCAGCGTTGAACGGCAGGGGGCAAGTGAAAAACTGTTTTTT.

This chain joins TRBV11-3 and TRBJ2-7; D gene ambiguous. V dropped 5 bases and J dropped 4 bases, with 18 bases sitting between them. Germline V CDR1 and CDR2: SGHNT, YENEEA. CDR3 length: 15 residues. This CDR3 reads CASSRAPGLQYEQYF. In DNA, the CDR3 is TGTGCCAGCAGCCGCGCGCCTGGGTTGCAATACGAGCAGTACTTC.

In DNA form, the CDR3 reads TGTGCCAGCAGCCAAGATCTCGGCAGGGGGTTAGAGGACTATGGCTACACCTTC. Translated, it gives CASSQDLGRGLEDYGYTF. The rearrangement uses TRBV4-2 and TRBJ1-2; 7 nucleotides agree with TRBD1. Germline values: CDR1 LGHNA, CDR2 YNFKEQ. The CDR3 is 18 residues long. The V gene end was trimmed by 0 bases and the J gene end by 3 bases; junction bases not matched to a gene: 13.

The chain couples TRBV2 to TRBJ2-7; 9 nucleotides line up with TRBD1. The CDR3 extends over 15 amino acids. The germline CDR1 and CDR2 sequences are SNHLY and FYNNEI. Trimming cost V 4 bases and J 5 bases; bases outside gene matches: 9. The CDR3 loop reads CASSAGTGRTDEQYF. The DNA for the CDR3 is TGTGCCAGCAGTGCCGGGACAGGGAGGACTGACGAGCAGTACTTC.

The CDR3 here is CASSSGLYYGYTF. The CDR3 region has the DNA TGTGCCAGCAGCTCGGGATTATACTATGGCTACACCTTC. J is TRBJ1-2 and V is TRBV7-2; no reliable D call. This CDR3 is 13 amino acids long. Germline values: CDR1 SGHTA, CDR2 FQGNSA. The V and J ends lost 4 bases and 3 bases respectively, with 9 bases between them.

This chain links TRBV4-2 with TRBJ2-5; 11 bases agree with TRBD2. V dropped 0 bases and J dropped 4; count of bases not matched to a gene: 10. Germline values: CDR1 LGHNA, CDR2 YNFKEQ. The CDR3 spans 18 residues. CDR3 nucleotide sequence: TGTGCCAGCAGCCAAGATAGGTATAGCGGGAGGGCCTCAGAGACCCAGTACTTC. Translation gives CASSQDRYSGRASETQYF.

J is TRBJ2-1 and V is TRBV6-6; TRBD2 aligns across 8 bases. The CDR3 extends over 15 amino acids. Germline assignment: CDR1 MNHNY and CDR2 SVGAGI (reference sequence). V lost 6 bases and J lost 3; bases outside the gene matches: 7. CDR3 nucleotides: TGTGCCAGCAGCCCGCTAGCGGGCCACTACAATGAGCAGTTCTTC. It translates to CASSPLAGHYNEQFF.